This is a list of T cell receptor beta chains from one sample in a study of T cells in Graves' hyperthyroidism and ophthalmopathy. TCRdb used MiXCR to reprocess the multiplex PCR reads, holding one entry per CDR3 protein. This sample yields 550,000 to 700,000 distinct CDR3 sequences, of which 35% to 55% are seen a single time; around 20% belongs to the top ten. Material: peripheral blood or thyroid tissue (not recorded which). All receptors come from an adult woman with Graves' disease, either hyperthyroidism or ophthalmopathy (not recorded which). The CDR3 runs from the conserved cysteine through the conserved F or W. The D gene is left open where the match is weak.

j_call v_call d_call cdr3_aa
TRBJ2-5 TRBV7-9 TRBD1 CASSLRGTGGKETQYF
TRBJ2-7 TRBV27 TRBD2 CASSPYLTSGLILYF
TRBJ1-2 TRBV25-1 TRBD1 CASSAWTGNYGYTF
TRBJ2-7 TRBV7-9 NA CASSFGTGELYF
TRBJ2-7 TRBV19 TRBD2 CASSVTSGRSYEQYF
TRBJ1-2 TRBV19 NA CASSITTSGTQRSGYTF
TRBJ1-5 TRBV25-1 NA CASSDHPNQPQHF
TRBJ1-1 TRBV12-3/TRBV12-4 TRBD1 CASNPGQGETEAFF
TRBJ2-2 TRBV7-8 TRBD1 CASSANRGLFF
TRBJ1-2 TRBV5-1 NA CASSLPQGYTF
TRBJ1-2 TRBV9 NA CASSDNYGYTF
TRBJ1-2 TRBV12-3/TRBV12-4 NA CALDSYGYTF
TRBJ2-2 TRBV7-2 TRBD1 CASSPLQGSTGELFF
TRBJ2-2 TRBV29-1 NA CSVKESGDTNTGELFF
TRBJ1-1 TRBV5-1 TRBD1 CASSLTGAGTEAFF
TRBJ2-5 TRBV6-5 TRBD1 CASRVTGGFIETQYF
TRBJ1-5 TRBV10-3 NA CAIGWGGEQPQHF
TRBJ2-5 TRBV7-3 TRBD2 CASRGTSGRSYQETQYF
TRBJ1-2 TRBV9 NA CASSAPRTGYGYTF
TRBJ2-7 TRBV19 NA CGRRYYEQYF
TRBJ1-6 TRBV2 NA CASSEAWGGVKPLHF
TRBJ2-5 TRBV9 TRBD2 CASSPPGTSKETQYF
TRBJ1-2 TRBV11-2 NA CASSPSRRYVDGYTF
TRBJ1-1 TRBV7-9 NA CASSLGPVIGTEAFF
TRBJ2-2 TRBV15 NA CATSSSRFRELFF
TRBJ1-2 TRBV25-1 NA CASSHLGGRRGGYTF
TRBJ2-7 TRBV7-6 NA CASSLLTFYEQYF
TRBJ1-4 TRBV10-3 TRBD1 CATWTGSNEKLFF
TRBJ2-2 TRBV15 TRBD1 CATSRAGQGVAGELFF
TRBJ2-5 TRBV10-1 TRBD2 CASSGGLAGEETQYF
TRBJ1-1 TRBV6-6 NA CASSQSRLGNTEAFF
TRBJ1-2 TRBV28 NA CASSLRLYGYTF
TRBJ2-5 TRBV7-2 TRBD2 CASSPASGSTETQYF
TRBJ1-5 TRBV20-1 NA CSARRGADQPQHF
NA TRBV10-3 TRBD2 CAISPGTSDETQYF
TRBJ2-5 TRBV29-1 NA CSVDGTSRDPVGETQYF
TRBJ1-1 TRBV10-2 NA CASSKQVDTEAFF
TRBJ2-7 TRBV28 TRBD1 CASRANRGRSEQYF
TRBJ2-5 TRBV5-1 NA CASSLEGRSSETQYF
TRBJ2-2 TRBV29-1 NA CSVEDWHSGELFF
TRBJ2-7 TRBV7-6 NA CASTPGRYEQYF
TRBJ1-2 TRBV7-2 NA CASSLMEGPYGYTF
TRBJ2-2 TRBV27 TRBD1 CASSAGTDMNTGELFF
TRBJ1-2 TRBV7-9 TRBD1 CASSRGGQGDGYTF
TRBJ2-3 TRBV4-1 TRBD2 CASSRFGGGSSDTQYF
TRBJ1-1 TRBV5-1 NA CASSLVVGPEAFF
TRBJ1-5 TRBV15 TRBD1 CAASSRPKAGGAQPQHF
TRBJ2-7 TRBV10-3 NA CAISPGPSYEQYF
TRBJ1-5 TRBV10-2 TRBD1 CATEPGQGVNQPQHF
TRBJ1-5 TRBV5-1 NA CASSSPDRNQPQHF
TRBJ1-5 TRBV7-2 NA CASSLAGGWQHF
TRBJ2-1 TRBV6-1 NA CATSEGRRYNEQFF
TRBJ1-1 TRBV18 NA CASSRNRADTEAFF